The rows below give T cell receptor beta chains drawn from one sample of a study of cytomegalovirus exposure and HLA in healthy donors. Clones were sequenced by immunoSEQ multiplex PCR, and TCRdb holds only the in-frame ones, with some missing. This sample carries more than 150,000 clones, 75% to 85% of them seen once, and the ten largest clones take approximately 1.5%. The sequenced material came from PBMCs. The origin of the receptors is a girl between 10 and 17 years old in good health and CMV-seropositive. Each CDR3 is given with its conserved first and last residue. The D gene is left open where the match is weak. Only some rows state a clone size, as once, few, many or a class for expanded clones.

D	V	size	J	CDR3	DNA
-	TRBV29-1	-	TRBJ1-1	CSVGRAGF	TGCAGCGTGGGGAGGGCAGGCTTT
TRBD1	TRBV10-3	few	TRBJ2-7	CAISGEDRGHEQYF	TGTGCCATCAGTGGAGAGGACAGGGGACACGAGCAGTACTTC
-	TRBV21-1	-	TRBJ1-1	CASSPPGQGDTEAFF	TGTGCCAGCAGCCCTCCCGGACAGGGAGACACTGAAGCTTTCTTT
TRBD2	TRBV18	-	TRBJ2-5	CASSPGRAGPMETQYF	TGTGCCAGCTCACCGGGGAGGGCAGGGCCCATGGAGACCCAGTACTTC
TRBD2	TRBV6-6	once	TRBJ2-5	CASSKRGGQETQYF	TGTGCCAGCAGCAAGCGGGGGGGCCAAGAGACCCAGTACTTC
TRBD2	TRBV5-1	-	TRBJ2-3	CASSSGLAGDTDTQYF	TGCGCCAGCAGCTCTGGACTAGCGGGGGATACAGATACGCAGTATTTT
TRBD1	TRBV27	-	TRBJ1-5	CASSQGTGGNQPQHF	TGTGCCAGCAGCCAGGGGACAGGTGGCAATCAGCCCCAGCATTTT
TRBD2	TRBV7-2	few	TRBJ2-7	CASSLASGGPLGEQYF	TGTGCCAGCAGCTTGGCTAGCGGGGGCCCCCTGGGGGAGCAGTACTTC
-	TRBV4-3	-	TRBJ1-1	CASSQGWGGTEAFF	TGCGCCAGCAGCCAAGGGTGGGGGGGCACTGAAGCTTTCTTT
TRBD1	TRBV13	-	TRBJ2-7	CASSSLGQGVAYEQYF	TGTGCCAGCAGCTCCCTCGGACAGGGGGTGGCCTACGAGCAGTACTTC
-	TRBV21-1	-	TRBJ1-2	CASSKQGRDGYTF	TGTGCCAGCAGCAAGCAGGGGCGCGATGGCTACACCTTC
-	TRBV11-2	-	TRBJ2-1	CASNLGGLYNEQFF	TGTGCCAGCAACTTGGGGGGGCTCTACAATGAGCAGTTCTTC
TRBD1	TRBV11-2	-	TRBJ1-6	CASSLGGTVSSPLHF	TGTGCCAGCAGCTTAGGGGGGACAGTAAGTTCACCCCTCCACTTT
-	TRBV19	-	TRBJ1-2	CASSRTKQNYGYTF	TGTGCCAGTAGTCGTACCAAACAGAACTATGGCTACACCTTC
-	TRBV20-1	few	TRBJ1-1	CSARGTARAFF	TGCAGTGCTAGAGGTACAGCCAGAGCTTTCTTT
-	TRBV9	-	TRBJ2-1	CASSVEGDYNEQFF	TGTGCCAGCAGCGTAGAAGGGGATTACAATGAGCAGTTCTTC
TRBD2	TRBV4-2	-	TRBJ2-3	CASSQDPTGGGRTDTQYF	TGTGCCAGCAGCCAGGACCCTACCGGCGGGGGGAGAACAGATACGCAGTATTTT
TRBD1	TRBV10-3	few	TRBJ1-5	CAISEAPGGGNQPQHF	TGTGCCATCAGTGAGGCCCCAGGGGGCGGCAATCAGCCCCAGCATTTT
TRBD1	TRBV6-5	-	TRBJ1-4	CASRTGTGDEKLFF	TGTGCCAGCAGAACCGGGACAGGAGATGAAAAACTGTTTTTT
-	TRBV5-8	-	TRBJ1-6	CASSFSLSLSNSPLHF	TGTGCCAGCAGCTTCTCCTTATCCTTATCGAATTCACCCCTCCACTTT
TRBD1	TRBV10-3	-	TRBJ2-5	CAITSGTGGRETQYF	TGTGCCATCACTTCCGGGACAGGGGGCCGGGAGACCCAGTACTTC
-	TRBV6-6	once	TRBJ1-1	CASSYPQGPGTEAFF	TGTGCCAGCAGTTACCCCCAGGGGCCGGGCACTGAAGCTTTCTTT
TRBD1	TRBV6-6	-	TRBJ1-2	CASTHLGTGAYGYTF	TGTGCCAGCACCCACTTGGGGACAGGGGCCTATGGCTACACCTTC
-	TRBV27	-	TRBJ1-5	CASSLLEGPQHF	TGTGCCAGCAGTCTGCTAGAGGGGCCCCAGCATTTT
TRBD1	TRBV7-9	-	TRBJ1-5	CASSSNRETGNQPQHF	TGTGCCAGCAGCTCAAACCGAGAGACAGGGAATCAGCCCCAGCATTTT
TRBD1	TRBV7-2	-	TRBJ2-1	CASSGDREQFF	TGTGCCAGCAGCGGGGACAGGGAGCAGTTCTTC
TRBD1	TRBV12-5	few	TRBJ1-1	CASGEQGAVAFF	TGTGCTAGTGGTGAACAGGGGGCAGTGGCTTTCTTT
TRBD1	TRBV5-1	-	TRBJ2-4	CASSPGTGESQNIQYF	TGCGCCAGCAGCCCCGGGACAGGGGAAAGTCAAAACATTCAGTACTTC
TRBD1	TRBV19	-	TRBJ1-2	CASSIEPGQGYGYTF	TGTGCCAGTAGTATAGAACCCGGACAGGGCTATGGCTACACCTTC
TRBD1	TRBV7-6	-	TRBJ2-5	CASSLDRGETQYF	TGTGCCAGCAGCTTAGACAGGGGGGAGACCCAGTACTTC
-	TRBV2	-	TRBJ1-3	CASSEGAASGNTIYF	TGTGCCAGCAGTGAGGGGGCAGCCTCTGGAAACACCATATATTTT
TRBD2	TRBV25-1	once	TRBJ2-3	CASSGDRASGASTDTQYF	TGTGCCAGCAGCGGGGATCGGGCTAGCGGAGCTAGCACAGATACGCAGTATTTT
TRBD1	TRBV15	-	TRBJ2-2	CATSKDRGGSGELFF	TGTGCCACCAGCAAGGACAGGGGAGGGTCCGGGGAGCTGTTTTTT
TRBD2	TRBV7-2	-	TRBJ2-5	CASSGGTTQGAQYF	TGTGCCAGCAGCGGGGGGACTACCCAAGGGGCCCAGTACTTC
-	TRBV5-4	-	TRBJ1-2	CASSLGAISNYGYTF	TGTGCCAGCAGCTTGGGGGCAATTTCTAACTATGGCTACACCTTC
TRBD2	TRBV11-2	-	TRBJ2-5	CASSLDARGGAWETQYF	TGTGCCAGCAGCTTAGACGCTCGGGGGGGGGCATGGGAGACCCAGTACTTC
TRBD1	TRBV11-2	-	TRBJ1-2	CASSWTGSTGYTF	TGTGCCAGCAGCTGGACAGGTTCAACTGGCTACACCTTC
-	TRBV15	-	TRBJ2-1	CATSRDSNEQFF	TGTGCCACCAGCAGAGACTCCAATGAGCAGTTCTTC
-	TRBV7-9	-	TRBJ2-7	CASSSRPPTYEQYF	TGTGCCAGCAGCTCCCGCCCGCCTACCTACGAGCAGTACTTC
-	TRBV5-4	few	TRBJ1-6	CASSSHDGNNSPLHF	TGTGCCAGCAGCTCCCACGACGGGAATAATTCACCCCTCCACTTT
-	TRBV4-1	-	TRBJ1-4	CASSQDRGSNEKLFF	TGCGCCAGCAGCCAAGATAGGGGGTCTAATGAAAAACTGTTTTTT
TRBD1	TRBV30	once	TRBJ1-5	CAWTLGTGSNQPQHF	TGTGCCTGGACTCTTGGGACAGGTAGCAATCAGCCCCAGCATTTT
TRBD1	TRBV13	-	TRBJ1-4	CASSLGGQVHEKLFF	TGTGCCAGCAGCTTAGGGGGACAGGTTCACGAAAAACTGTTTTTT
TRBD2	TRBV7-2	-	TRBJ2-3	CASSLAGGLDTQYF	TGTGCCAGCAGCTTAGCGGGGGGGTTAGATACGCAGTATTTT
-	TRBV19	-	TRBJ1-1	CASSIFAAGDTEAFF	TGTGCCAGTAGTATCTTCGCGGCGGGGGACACTGAAGCTTTCTTT
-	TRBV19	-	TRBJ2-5	CARRWRSQETQYF	TGTGCCCGCCGGTGGCGGAGTCAAGAGACCCAGTACTTC
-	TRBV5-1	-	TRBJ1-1	CASSWQMNTEAFF	TGCGCCAGCAGCTGGCAGATGAACACTGAAGCTTTCTTT
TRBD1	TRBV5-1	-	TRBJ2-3	CASSEQGTYTDTQYF	TGCGCCAGCAGCGAACAGGGGACCTACACAGATACGCAGTATTTT
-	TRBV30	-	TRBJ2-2	CAWDPGQNTGELFF	TGTGCCTGGGATCCGGGACAGAACACCGGGGAGCTGTTTTTT
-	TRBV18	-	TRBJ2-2	CASSLRDMAGELFF	TGTGCCAGCTCACTTCGGGACATGGCCGGGGAGCTGTTTTTT
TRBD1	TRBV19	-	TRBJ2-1	CASRSDRASGEQFF	TGTGCCAGTAGGAGCGACAGGGCTTCGGGTGAGCAGTTCTTC
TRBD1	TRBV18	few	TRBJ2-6	CASSPDRGLSGANVLTF	TGTGCCAGCTCACCGGACAGGGGTCTCTCTGGGGCCAACGTCCTGACTTTC
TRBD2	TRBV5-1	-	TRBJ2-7	CASSGSGASYEQYF	TGCGCCAGCAGCGGTAGCGGGGCATCCTACGAGCAGTACTTC